One and the same sample provided the 19 T cell receptor beta chains below, sequenced in a study of long-term antiretroviral therapy in people with HIV. Investigators performed immunoSEQ version v3.0 at survey level. Using immunoSEQ multiplex PCR, the repertoire was profiled, and TCRdb retains in-frame clones only, with some absent. Among over 30,000 clones listed, around 80% were seen once. This material consisted of unsorted PBMCs, taken 2 years after starting antiretroviral therapy. The receptor source for this set is a woman aged 45 to 65 with HIV.

The chain carries TRBV4-2 and TRBJ2-2; D is unresolved. The CDR3 loop spans 16 amino acids. The V gene lost 1 base and the J gene lost 1 base, with 10 bases spanning the gap. From germline, CDR1 is LGHNA and CDR2 YNFKEQ. The CDR3 region has the DNA TGTGCCAGCAGCCAAGGGTTTTTCAGGAACACCGGGGAGCTGTTTTTT. Translation: CASSQGFFRNTGELFF.

The chain uses TRBV19 and TRBJ1-2; D is unclear. Looked up from germline, CDR1 is LNHDA and CDR2 is SQIVND (reference sequence). Trimming removed 3 bases from V and 4 bases from J, with 15 bases in between. This CDR3 has 15 residues. The CDR3 DNA follows: TGTGCCAGTAGTATTGGGAATCCGGTCCGCTATGGCTACACCTTC. It codes for CASSIGNPVRYGYTF.

The chain joins TRBV27 to TRBJ1-5; D unresolved. Germline V CDR1 and CDR2: MNHEY, SMNVEV (reference sequence). With 5 bases removed from V and 3 bases from J, the gap between germline ends came to 8 bases. There are 13 residues in the CDR3. The CDR3 nucleotides read TGTGCCAGCAGTCCCCGATTCAATCAGCCCCAGCATTTT. Translating it yields CASSPRFNQPQHF.

This clone turned up a few times. J is TRBJ1-2 and V is TRBV9; unclear D gene. V shed 4 bases and J shed 5 bases, with 15 bases lying between them. Germline values: CDR1 SGDLS, CDR2 YYNGEE. The CDR3 is 14 amino acids. The CDR3 protein is CASSSNRGTYGYTF. The CDR3, as DNA: TGTGCCAGCAGCTCGAACCGGGGAACTTATGGCTACACCTTC.

The chain links TRBV5-4 to TRBJ2-2; 10 nucleotides line up with TRBD1. The CDR3 loop spans 19 amino acids. Unmatched junction bases numbered 14, after V lost 1 base and J lost 5 bases. The germline V gene encodes CDR1 SGHNT and CDR2 YYREEE (reference sequence). CDR3 nucleotide sequence: TGTGCCAGCAGCTTGAGCGCGACAGGGGGCGCGTTGTTAACCGGGGAGCTGTTTTTT. Amino acid sequence: CASSLSATGGALLTGELFF.

V gene TRBV4-1 combines with J gene TRBJ1-2; no clear D gene. Trimming removed 1 base at V and 4 bases at J, with 13 bases between. This CDR3 has 15 amino acids. In germline, CDR1 is MGHRA, CDR2 YSYEKL. The CDR3: CASSQVGLVGYGYTF. CDR3 nucleotides: TGCGCCAGCAGCCAAGTTGGTCTCGTCGGCTATGGCTACACCTTC.

The chain uses TRBV5-1 and TRBJ1-2; D is possibly TRBD1 (6 bases). Germline V gene sequence: CDR1 SGHRS, CDR2 YFSETQ. V shed 0 bases and J shed 0 bases, with 18 bases lying between them. The CDR3 has 18 amino acids. Written as DNA, the CDR3 is TGCGCCAGCAGCTTGGCTCGGGGGCCCCAAGCGTCTAACTATGGCTACACCTTC. Translation gives CASSLARGPQASNYGYTF. Complete variable domain (other parts from reference TRBV5-1 and TRBJ1-2): KAGVTQTPRYLIKTRGQQVTLSCSPISGHRSVSWYQQTPGQGLQFLFEYFSETQRNKGNFPGRFSGRQFSNSRSEMNVSTLELGDSALYLCASSLARGPQASNYGYTFGSGTRLTVV.

This sequence joins TRBV7-8 and TRBJ2-5; TRBD2 is a possible D gene (6 bases). This CDR3 contains 16 residues. Germline V CDR1 and CDR2: SGHVS, FQNEAQ. Deletions cut 2 bases from V and 1 base from J, with 14 bases between. This CDR3 is CASSLRGGNLQETQYF. Here the CDR3 DNA reads TGTGCCAGCAGCTTACGAGGAGGGAACCTCCAAGAGACCCAGTACTTC. Using reference TRBV7-8 and TRBJ2-5 for the parts outside the CDR3, the full variable domain is GAGVSQSPRYKVAKRGQDVALRCDPISGHVSLFWYQQALGQGPEFLTYFQNEAQLDKSGLPSDRFFAERPEGSVSTLKIQRTQQEDSAVYLCASSLRGGNLQETQYFGPGTRLLVL.

The gene calls are TRBV6-5 and TRBJ2-5, with 10 nucleotides matching TRBD2. This CDR3 contains 12 residues. J was trimmed by 3 bases and V by 9 bases; bases with no gene match: 1. The germline V gene encodes CDR1 MNHEY and CDR2 SVGAGI. The CDR3 here is CASGLAEETQYF. The CDR3, as DNA: TGTGCCAGTGGACTAGCGGAAGAGACCCAGTACTTC.

The gene calls are TRBV5-1 and TRBJ1-2, with D possibly being TRBD1 (6 bases). Trimming cost V 4 bases and J 0 bases, with 13 bases left between them. Looked up from germline, CDR1 is SGHRS and CDR2 is YFSETQ. The CDR3 has 15 residues. The CDR3 reads CASSQTGSSNYGYTF. The CDR3, as DNA: TGCGCCAGCAGCCAAACAGGGTCCTCTAACTATGGCTACACCTTC.

The chain recombines TRBV6-5 with TRBJ2-1; possibly TRBD2 for D (6 bases). Germline V gene data show CDR1 as MNHEY and CDR2 as SVGAGI. The ends were cut back, 2 bases at V and 8 bases at J, with 10 bases in the middle. CDR3 length: 13 residues. The CDR3 spells CASSYLPGDEQFF. CDR3 DNA: TGTGCCAGCAGTTACCTCCCGGGGGATGAGCAGTTCTTC.

The chain employs TRBV27 and TRBJ1-5; 10 bases are shared with TRBD1. The germline CDR1 and CDR2 sequences are MNHEY and SMNVEV (reference sequence). V was clipped by 2 bases and J by 0 bases; unmatched bases: 1. The CDR3 consists of 16 residues. The DNA for the CDR3 is TGTGCCAGCAGTTTAGGGACAGGGGTTAGCAATCAGCCCCAGCATTTT. This gives the protein CASSLGTGVSNQPQHF.

This chain joins TRBV7-8 and TRBJ2-1; 7 nucleotides match TRBD2. CDR1 and CDR2 (germline): SGHVS, FQNEAQ. This CDR3 is built from 16 residues. The trim removed 4 bases at V and 0 bases at J, leaving 6 bases unmatched. CDR3 amino acids: CASSYQSGDSYNEQFF. CDR3 bases: TGTGCCAGCAGCTACCAGAGCGGGGACTCCTACAATGAGCAGTTCTTC.

The chain is built from TRBV29-1 and TRBJ2-3; D is possibly TRBD1 or TRBD2 (5 bases each). The CDR3 loop spans 14 amino acids. V was trimmed by 5 bases and J by 3 bases, leaving 15 bases between them. Germline CDR1 and CDR2: SQVTM and ANQGSEA. DNA of the CDR3: TGCAGCGTTCAGAGAGGGGATGCTACAGATACGCAGTATTTT. Its protein is CSVQRGDATDTQYF.

This sequence joins TRBV19 and TRBJ2-2, with D perhaps TRBD2 (6 bases). Trimming took 7 bases from V and 5 from J, leaving 17 bases between them. The CDR3 runs 15 residues. Germline CDR1 reads LNHDA; CDR2 reads SQIVND (reference sequence). The CDR3 region is CASTMGTSGTGELFF. DNA of the CDR3: TGTGCCAGTACCATGGGGACTTCCGGGACCGGGGAGCTGTTTTTT.

This clone was found once. The rearrangement links TRBV10-1 to TRBJ2-2; TRBD1 agrees at 7 bases. Germline trimming cut 5 bases from V and 5 bases from J; bases unmatched to any gene: 14. CDR3 length: 17 amino acids. The germline V gene has CDR1 WNHNN and CDR2 SYGVQD (reference sequence). The DNA of the CDR3 is TGCGCCAGCAGTCCTCTCCGACAGGGCCAAATTACCGGGGAGCTGTTTTTT. This gives the protein CASSPLRQGQITGELFF.

J is TRBJ2-7 and V is TRBV11-2, with D unclear. The CDR3 sequence is 11 residues long. Germline CDR1 and CDR2: SGHAT and FQNNGV. V dropped 1 base and J dropped 5 bases, with 3 bases sitting between them. This chain's CDR3 is CASSLGDEQYV. CDR3 DNA: TGTGCCAGCAGCTTAGGGGACGAGCAGTACGTC.

This clone showed up just a few times. This chain uses TRBV7-2 with TRBJ1-5; D is uncertain. V was cut by 5 bases and J by 4 bases, with 6 bases left in between. Germline CDR1 SGHTA, CDR2 FQGNSA. The CDR3 contains 12 residues. This CDR3 reads CASSQYNQPQHF. DNA for the CDR3: TGTGCCAGCAGCCAGTATAATCAGCCCCAGCATTTT.

V usage is TRBV28 and J usage is TRBJ2-1; D ambiguous. CDR1 is MDHEN, CDR2 SYDVKM, per germline. The CDR3 contains 13 residues. The germline V and J ends were trimmed by 8 bases and 6 bases, with 14 bases remaining between them. The CDR3 loop reads CASYINGGNEQFF. CDR3 coding DNA: TGTGCCAGCTATATCAACGGTGGCAATGAGCAGTTCTTC. The variable domain in full, completed from reference TRBV28 and TRBJ2-1, reads DVKVTQSSRYLVKRTGEKVFLECVQDMDHENMFWYRQDPGLGLRLIYFSYDVKMKEKGDIPEGYSVSREKKERFSLILESASTNQTSMYLCASYINGGNEQFFGPGTRLTVL.